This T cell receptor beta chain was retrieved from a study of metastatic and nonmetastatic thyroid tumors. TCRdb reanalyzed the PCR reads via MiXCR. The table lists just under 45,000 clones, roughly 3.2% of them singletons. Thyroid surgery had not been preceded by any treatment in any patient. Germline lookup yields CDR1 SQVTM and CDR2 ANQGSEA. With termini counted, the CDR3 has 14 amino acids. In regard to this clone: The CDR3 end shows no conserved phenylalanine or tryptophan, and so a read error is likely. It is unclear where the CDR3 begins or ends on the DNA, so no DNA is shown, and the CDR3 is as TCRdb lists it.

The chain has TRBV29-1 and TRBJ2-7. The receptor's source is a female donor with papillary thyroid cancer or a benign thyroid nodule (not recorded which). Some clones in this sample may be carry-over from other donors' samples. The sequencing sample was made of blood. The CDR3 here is CSVRGGISTYEQCL.